The sequence of this T cell receptor beta chain was determined in a study of CD8+CD57+ T cells in acquired aplastic anemia. As for the study in general: The sorted CD4+ and CD8+ cells yielded an average around 3 ug of DNA. CD4+ cells from healthy donors averaged about 10.8 million reads. Notes on the study in general: Researchers reported that CD8+ Simpson's diversity was not significantly different in patients versus controls.

Profiling of TCR beta VDJ combinations and CDR3 sequences used genomic DNA as template. A single record per CDR3 protein comes from TCRdb applying MiXCR to the reads. The table includes fewer than 70,000 distinct CDR3 sequences, approximately 54% detected once. Of note for this clonotype: Its antigen remains unidentified.

The receptor was derived from a human donor in good health, serving as a control. Sequences were obtained from sorted CD4+, CD8+, or CD8+CD57+ T cells (not recorded which) from PBMCs.

CDR3 DNA: TGCAGTGCTAAGTGGGGAGCACAGCCCCAGCATTTT. This translates into CSAKWGAQPQHF. The chain links TRBV20-1 to TRBJ1-5, with no clear D. The V gene lost 4 bases and the J gene lost 7 bases, with 11 bases spanning the gap. CDR3 length: 12 residues. Germline V gives CDR1 DFQATT, CDR2 SNEGSKA (reference sequence).